One and the same sample provided the 16 T cell receptor beta chains below, sequenced in a study of T cells in Graves' hyperthyroidism and ophthalmopathy. TCR beta CDR3 regions were amplified from RNA transcripts. The HTBI primer set drove a first-round RT-PCR of the TCR CDR3. One entry per CDR3 protein, called by TCRdb with MiXCR from the multiplex PCR reads. The table records a few hundred thousand distinct CDR3 sequences, roughly 15% of them present only once. Material: blood. The receptors derive from a woman in her twenties or thirties with Graves' ophthalmopathy.

The chain links TRBV7-9 to TRBJ1-2; D is unclear. V lost 0 bases and J lost 5, with 7 bases in between. CDR3 size: 13 residues. Germline V gene data show CDR1 as SEHNR and CDR2 as FQNEAQ (reference sequence). CDR3 sequence: CASSLANRYGYTF. CDR3 sequence (DNA): TGTGCCAGCAGCTTAGCGAACAGATATGGCTACACCTTC.

This clonotype came up many times. The CDR3 DNA follows: TGCAGTGCTAGAGAGCCCACCCGCGACTCCTACAATGAGCAGTTCTTC. It encodes CSAREPTRDSYNEQFF. This chain links TRBV20-1 with TRBJ2-1, with D unresolved. The ends were cut back, 0 bases at V and 0 bases at J, with 12 bases in the middle. The CDR3 has 16 residues. Germline CDR1 and CDR2: DFQATT and SNEGSKA (reference sequence).

This clonotype showed up many times. One junction end does not reproduce the germline sequence, and a read error may be involved. The chain recombines TRBV28 with TRBJ1-1, with D possibly TRBD1 on 5 matching bases. This CDR3 comprises 13 residues. Germline loops: CDR1 MDHEN, CDR2 SYDVKM. The CDR3 DNA sequence: TGTGCCAGCAGCTTATTAGGGGACACTGAAGCTTTCTTT. Residues: CASSLLGDTEAFF.

This clonotype appeared many times. V usage is TRBV7-9 and J usage is TRBJ1-2; no clear D. The CDR3 length is 14 residues. CDR1 is SEHNR and CDR2 is FQNEAQ in the germline V gene (reference sequence). The V and J ends lost 3 bases and 7 bases respectively, with 15 bases between them. CDR3: CASSFSVGNAGYTF. The CDR3 DNA is TGTGCCAGCAGCTTCTCAGTGGGGAACGCTGGCTACACCTTC.

This clonotype was detected many times. The chain couples TRBV27 to TRBJ1-1; no definite D call. The V gene lost 5 bases and the J gene lost 0 bases, with 7 bases spanning the gap. This CDR3 is 13 amino acids long. Per germline, CDR1 MNHEY and CDR2 SMNVEV (reference sequence). Here the CDR3 DNA reads TGTGCCAGCAGTGTCTTTATGAACACTGAAGCTTTCTTT. This encodes CASSVFMNTEAFF.

V is TRBV7-9 and J is TRBJ2-7, with a weak D call TRBD1 (6 bases). Trimming left V 8 bases short and J 7 bases short, with 18 bases between. The CDR3 runs to 13 residues. Germline CDR1 SEHNR, CDR2 FQNEAQ (reference sequence). CDR3 in DNA: TGTGCCAGCGGACCGGACACGACAGGAGAGCAGTACTTC. It encodes CASGPDTTGEQYF.

Here the CDR3 reads CASSQGTSGTNRYEQYF. CDR3 coding DNA: TGTGCCAGCAGCCAGGGGACTAGCGGGACGAATAGGTACGAGCAGTACTTC. This rearrangement joins TRBV3-2 to TRBJ2-7; TRBD2 is taken as the D call from the table, unchecked against the DNA. TRBV3-2 is listed as a pseudogene. The CDR3 runs to 17 residues.

The sample holds a few counts of this clonotype. The rearrangement links TRBV20-1 to TRBJ2-5; D ambiguous. The CDR3 contains 11 residues. Germline V gene sequence: CDR1 DFQATT, CDR2 SNEGSKA (reference sequence). V was shortened by 5 bases and J by 5 bases, with 9 bases between the two germline ends. This CDR3 reads CSAHSRETQYF. CDR3 bases: TGCAGTGCTCATTCCAGGGAGACCCAGTACTTC.

This clonotype turned up a few times. The genes are TRBV20-1 and TRBJ2-4; D ambiguous. Germline values: CDR1 DFQATT, CDR2 SNEGSKA (reference sequence). The CDR3 is 11 amino acids. V was shortened by 6 bases and J by 8 bases, with 11 bases between the two germline ends. For the CDR3, the DNA is TGCAGTGCAGGACCCCCGGACATTCAGTACTTC. It translates to CSAGPPDIQYF.

The chain employs TRBV29-1 and TRBJ2-4; perhaps TRBD1 as D (5 bases). Germline CDR1 is SQVTM and CDR2 is ANQGSEA. The CDR3 runs 12 residues. V gave up 3 bases and J gave up 6 bases, with 9 bases separating them. CDR3 sequence: CSVEDTVNIQYF. CDR3 nucleotides: TGCAGCGTTGAGGACACGGTAAACATTCAGTACTTC.

The rearrangement joins TRBV10-3 to TRBJ2-7; 11 nucleotides match TRBD2. The CDR3 sequence is 16 residues long. V shed 3 bases, J shed 2 bases, and the junction held 6 bases outside the gene matches. Germline values: CDR1 ENHRY, CDR2 SYGVKD. The DNA for the CDR3 is TGTGCCATCAGTGACCTGACTAGCGGGAAGGCCTACGAGCAGTACTTC. Translated: CAISDLTSGKAYEQYF.

This CDR3 reads CASSQELARTGELFF. CDR3 nucleotides: TGTGCCAGCAGCCAAGAACTAGCGCGCACCGGGGAGCTGTTTTTT. This chain uses TRBV3-1 with TRBJ2-2; 7 bases align to TRBD2. Germline CDR1 LGHDT, CDR2 YNNKEL (reference sequence). The V gene end was trimmed by 0 bases and the J gene end by 4 bases; junction bases not matched to a gene: 2. The length of the CDR3 is 15 residues.

This clonotype was recorded a few times. This chain links TRBV20-1 with TRBJ2-5; 8 nucleotides match TRBD2. J was trimmed by 5 bases and V by 0 bases; bases with no gene match: 8. CDR1 is DFQATT, CDR2 SNEGSKA, per germline (reference sequence). CDR3 length: 15 amino acids. The DNA of the CDR3 is TGCAGTGCTAGAGAACGGGAGGGAACTGGGGAGACCCAGTACTTC. This codes for CSAREREGTGETQYF.

The J gene is TRBJ2-7, the V gene TRBV5-8, with TRBD1 identical over 8 bases. Unmatched junction bases numbered 8, after V lost 0 bases and J lost 6 bases. Germline CDR1 reads SGHTS; CDR2 reads YDEGEE. This CDR3 spans 15 amino acids. The CDR3 coding sequence is TGTGCCAGCAGCTTGGCCGTGACAGGGGATAGCGAGCAGTACTTC. Its translation: CASSLAVTGDSEQYF.

There are many counts of this clonotype. This chain connects TRBV20-1 to TRBJ2-1, with D possibly TRBD2 on 6 matching bases. Deletions cut 5 bases from V and 4 bases from J, with 18 bases between. Per the germline V gene, CDR1 is DFQATT and CDR2 is SNEGSKA (reference sequence). The CDR3 loop spans 15 amino acids. The CDR3 DNA is TGCAGTGCTCCGCGGGTGGCGGGACGATACAATGAGCAGTTCTTC. Protein sequence: CSAPRVAGRYNEQFF.

The V call is TRBV20-1, the J call TRBJ2-7; D is unresolved. CDR1 is DFQATT and CDR2 is SNEGSKA in the germline V gene (reference sequence). V was clipped by 0 bases and J by 3 bases, with 12 bases between them. This CDR3 is built from 14 residues. This chain's CDR3 is CSARDLGSRYEQYF. CDR3 nucleotide sequence: TGCAGTGCTAGAGATTTAGGCAGCCGCTACGAGCAGTACTTC.